Sequencing of this T cell receptor beta chain was carried out in a study of shared clonotypes between healthy human individuals. Several immunoSEQ 96-well plates shared each subset's DNA, each plate a replicate. The assay was immunoSEQ multiplex PCR, and TCRdb's table has in-frame clones only and misses some. The sample records over a million clones, roughly 97% being singletons. The sample consisted of naive CD4+ T cells sorted from blood. Subset reported: CD45RA+ positively selected. This clonotype was obtained from a man younger than 45 in good health.

Here the CDR3 DNA reads TGTGCCAGCAGCTTAGGACAGGGGGCCAGCTCCTACAATGAGCAGTTCTTC. This encodes CASSLGQGASSYNEQFF. The chain has TRBV7-9 and TRBJ2-1; TRBD1 matches at 10 bases. The CDR3 extends over 17 amino acids. V lost 1 base to trimming and J lost 0 bases; unmatched junction nucleotides: 3. The V gene's germline CDR1 is SEHNR and CDR2 FQNEAQ (reference sequence).